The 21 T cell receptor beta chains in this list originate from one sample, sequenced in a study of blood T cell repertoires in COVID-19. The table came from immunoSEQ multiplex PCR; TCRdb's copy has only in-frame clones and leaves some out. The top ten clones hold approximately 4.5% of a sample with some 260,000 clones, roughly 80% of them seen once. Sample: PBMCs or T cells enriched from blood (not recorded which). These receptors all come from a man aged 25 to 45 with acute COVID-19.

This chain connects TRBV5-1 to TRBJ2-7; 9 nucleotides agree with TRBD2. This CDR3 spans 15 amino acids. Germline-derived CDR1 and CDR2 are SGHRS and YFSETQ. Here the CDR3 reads CASSLVAGDVYEQYV. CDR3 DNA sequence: TGTGCCAGCAGCTTGGTAGCGGGAGATGTATACGAGCAGTACGTC.

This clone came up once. The CDR3 is CASSEILGASETQYF. CDR3 in DNA: TGTGCCAGCAGTGAAATCTTGGGGGCGAGTGAGACCCAGTACTTC. J is TRBJ2-5 and V is TRBV6-1, with D possibly matching TRBD1 (6 bases). There are 15 residues in the CDR3. V lost 2 bases, J lost 5 bases, and 15 bases lay in between. Germline V gene sequence: CDR1 MNHNS, CDR2 SASEGT.

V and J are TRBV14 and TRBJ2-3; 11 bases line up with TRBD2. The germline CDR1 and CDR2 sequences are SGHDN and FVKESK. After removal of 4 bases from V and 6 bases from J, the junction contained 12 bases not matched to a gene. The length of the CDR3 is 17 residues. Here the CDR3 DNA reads TGTGCCAGCAGCCCCTTTCTACTAGCGGGAGCGAGCGATACGCAGTATTTT. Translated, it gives CASSPFLLAGASDTQYF.

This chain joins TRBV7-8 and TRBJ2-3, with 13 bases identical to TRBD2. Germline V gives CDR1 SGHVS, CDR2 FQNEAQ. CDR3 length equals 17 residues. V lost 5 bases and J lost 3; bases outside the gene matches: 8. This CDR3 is CASSRLAGGSVTDTQYF. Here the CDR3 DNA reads TGTGCCAGCAGCCGACTAGCGGGGGGATCGGTAACAGATACGCAGTATTTT.

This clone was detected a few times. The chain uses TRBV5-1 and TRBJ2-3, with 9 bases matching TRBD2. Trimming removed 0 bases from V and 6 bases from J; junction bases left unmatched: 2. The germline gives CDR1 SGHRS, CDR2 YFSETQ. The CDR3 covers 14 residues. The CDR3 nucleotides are TGCGCCAGCAGCTTGGACAGCGGGGGGGATACGCAGTATTTT. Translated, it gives CASSLDSGGDTQYF.

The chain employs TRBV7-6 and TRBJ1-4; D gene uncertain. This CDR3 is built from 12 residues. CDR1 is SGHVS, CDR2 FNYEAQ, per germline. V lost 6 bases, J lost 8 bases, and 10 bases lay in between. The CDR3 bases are TGTGCCAGCAGTAATCCAGGCGAAAAACTGTTTTTT. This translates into CASSNPGEKLFF. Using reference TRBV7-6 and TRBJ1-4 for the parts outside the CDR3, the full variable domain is GAGVSQSPRYKVTKRGQDVALRCDPISGHVSLYWYRQALGQGPEFLTYFNYEAQQDKSGLPNDRFSAERPEGSISTLTIQRTEQRDSAMYRCASSNPGEKLFFGSGTQLSVL.

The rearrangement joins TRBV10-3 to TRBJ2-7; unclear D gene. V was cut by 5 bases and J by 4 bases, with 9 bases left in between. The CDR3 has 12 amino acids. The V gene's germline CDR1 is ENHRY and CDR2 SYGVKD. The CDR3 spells CAISSTAYEQYV. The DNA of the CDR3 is TGTGCCATCAGTTCGACTGCTTACGAGCAGTACGTC.

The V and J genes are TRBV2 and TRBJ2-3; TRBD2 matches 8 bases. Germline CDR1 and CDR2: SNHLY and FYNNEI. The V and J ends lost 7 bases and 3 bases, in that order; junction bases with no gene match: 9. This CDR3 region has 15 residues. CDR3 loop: CASKIRGGITDTQYF. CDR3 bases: TGTGCCAGCAAAATACGGGGGGGCATAACAGATACGCAGTATTTT.

This chain's CDR3 is CASSLGRGDEQFF. The CDR3 DNA sequence: TGTGCCAGCAGCCTAGGGAGAGGTGATGAGCAGTTCTTC. The chain is built from TRBV6-5 and TRBJ2-1, with D perhaps matching TRBD2 (5 bases). This CDR3 has 13 residues. Germline loops: CDR1 MNHEY, CDR2 SVGAGI. V shed 6 bases and J shed 8 bases, with 14 bases lying between them.

The CDR3 spells CASSKERNGGVGEQFF. The DNA for the CDR3 is TGTGCCAGCAGCAAGGAGCGGAACGGCGGAGTGGGAGAGCAGTTCTTC. The chain uses TRBV5-6 and TRBJ2-1; a possible D gene is TRBD2 (5 bases). This CDR3 region has 16 residues. V was shortened by 4 bases and J by 10 bases, with 24 bases between the two germline ends. The germline V gene encodes CDR1 SGHDT and CDR2 YYEEEE.

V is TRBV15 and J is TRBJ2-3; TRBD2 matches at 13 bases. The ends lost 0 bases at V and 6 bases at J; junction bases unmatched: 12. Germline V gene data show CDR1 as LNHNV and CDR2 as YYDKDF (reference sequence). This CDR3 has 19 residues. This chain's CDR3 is CATSRDGVLAGGIGDTQYF. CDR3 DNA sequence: TGTGCCACCAGCAGAGATGGGGTACTAGCGGGGGGGATAGGGGATACGCAGTATTTT.

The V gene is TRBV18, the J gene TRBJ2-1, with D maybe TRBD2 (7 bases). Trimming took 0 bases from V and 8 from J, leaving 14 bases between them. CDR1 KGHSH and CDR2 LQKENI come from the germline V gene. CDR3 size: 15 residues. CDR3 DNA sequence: TGTGCCAGCTCACCACCAGGGGGGGCCCTCCATGAGCAGTTCTTC. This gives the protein CASSPPGGALHEQFF.

The CDR3 sequence: CSASLSGGSLYNEQFF. In DNA, the CDR3 is TGCAGTGCTAGTCTAAGCGGGGGGTCCCTCTACAATGAGCAGTTCTTC. The chain links TRBV20-1 to TRBJ2-1; 9 nucleotides line up with TRBD2. The CDR3 has 16 amino acids. Looked up from germline, CDR1 is DFQATT and CDR2 is SNEGSKA (reference sequence). Trimming took 3 bases from V and 3 from J; bases not matched to a gene: 9.

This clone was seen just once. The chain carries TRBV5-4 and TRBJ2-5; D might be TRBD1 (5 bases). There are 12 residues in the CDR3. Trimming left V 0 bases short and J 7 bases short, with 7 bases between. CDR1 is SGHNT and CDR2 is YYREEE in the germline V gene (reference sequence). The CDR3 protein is CASSLGQLTQYF. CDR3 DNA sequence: TGTGCCAGCAGCTTGGGACAGTTGACCCAGTACTTC.

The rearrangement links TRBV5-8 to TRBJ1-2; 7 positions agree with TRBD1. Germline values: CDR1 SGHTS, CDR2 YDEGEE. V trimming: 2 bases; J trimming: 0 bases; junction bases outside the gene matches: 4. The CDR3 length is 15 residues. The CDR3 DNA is TGTGCCAGCAGCTTTGGGACAGCAGCTAACTATGGCTACACCTTC. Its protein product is CASSFGTAANYGYTF.

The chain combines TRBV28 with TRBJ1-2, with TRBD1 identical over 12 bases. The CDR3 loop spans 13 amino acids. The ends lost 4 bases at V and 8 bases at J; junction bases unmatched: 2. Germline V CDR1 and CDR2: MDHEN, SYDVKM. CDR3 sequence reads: CASSSGTGGGYTF. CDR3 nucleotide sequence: TGTGCCAGCAGTTCGGGGACAGGGGGCGGCTACACCTTC.

In DNA form, the CDR3 reads TGTGCCAGTAGTATGGGGACAGGGGGTTGGACAGATACGCAGTATTTT. Translation gives CASSMGTGGWTDTQYF. The V call is TRBV19, the J call TRBJ2-3, with TRBD1 matching over 11 bases. V dropped 3 bases and J dropped 3; count of bases not matched to a gene: 5. Germline CDR1 LNHDA, CDR2 SQIVND (reference sequence). There are 16 residues in the CDR3.

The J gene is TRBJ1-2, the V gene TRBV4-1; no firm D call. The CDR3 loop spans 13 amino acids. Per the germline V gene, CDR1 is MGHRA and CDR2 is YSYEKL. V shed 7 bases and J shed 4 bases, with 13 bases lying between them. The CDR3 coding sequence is TGCGCCAGCACAAGGGAGGGCAGCTATGGCTACACCTTC. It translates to CASTREGSYGYTF.

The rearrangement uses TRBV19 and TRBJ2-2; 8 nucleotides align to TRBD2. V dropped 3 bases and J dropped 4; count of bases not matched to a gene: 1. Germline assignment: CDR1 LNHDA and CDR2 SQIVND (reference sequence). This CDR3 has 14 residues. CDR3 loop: CASSITSGTGELFF. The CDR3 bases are TGTGCCAGTAGTATTACTAGCGGCACCGGGGAGCTGTTTTTT.

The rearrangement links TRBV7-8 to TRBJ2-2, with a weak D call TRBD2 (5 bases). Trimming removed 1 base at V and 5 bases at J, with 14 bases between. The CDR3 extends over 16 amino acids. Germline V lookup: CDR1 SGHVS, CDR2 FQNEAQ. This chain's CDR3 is CASSLESRRITGELFF. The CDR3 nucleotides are TGTGCCAGCAGCTTAGAGTCTCGGAGGATAACCGGGGAGCTGTTTTTT.

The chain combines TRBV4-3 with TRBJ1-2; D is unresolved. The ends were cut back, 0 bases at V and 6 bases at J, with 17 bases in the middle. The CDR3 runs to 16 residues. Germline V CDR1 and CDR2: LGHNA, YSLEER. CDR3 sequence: CASSQDVSGPADGYTF. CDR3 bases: TGCGCCAGCAGCCAAGATGTGTCGGGTCCAGCTGATGGCTACACCTTC.